This T cell receptor beta chain was captured in a study of cytomegalovirus exposure and HLA in healthy donors. The CDR3 contains 14 residues. Trimming removed 3 bases from V and 6 bases from J; junction bases left unmatched: 7. In germline, CDR1 is KGHSH, CDR2 LQKENI. PCR involved 60 Vbeta and 13 Jbeta primers. TCRdb's copy holds only in-frame clones and misses some; the assay was immunoSEQ multiplex PCR. The sample contains around 150,000 clones, more than 70% of which appear only once. This clone was found a few times. Its target is not known. Study-wide results and limits: TCR beta chains numbering under 200 were designated cytomegalovirus-associated. Later on, a genetic analysis was performed. It linked a missense variant in DCLRE1C with V- and J-gene trimming of TCR beta. Sequencing artifact likely explains a cluster of highly shared sequence variants.

Healthy bone marrow donors formed the donor group. The receptor was derived from a man aged 25-45 years in good health and CMV-seronegative. Sequencing was carried out using PBMCs. V gene TRBV18 combines with J gene TRBJ1-2; 7 positions match TRBD1. DNA of the CDR3: TGTGCCAGCTCACCTGCCCGACAGGGAAATGGCTACACCTTC. Residues: CASSPARQGNGYTF. Variable domain in full (rest from reference TRBV18 and TRBJ1-2): NAGVMQNPRHLVRRRGQEARLRCSPMKGHSHVYWYRQLPEEGLKFMVYLQKENIIDESGMPKERFSAEFPKEGPSILRIQQVVRGDSAAYFCASSPARQGNGYTFGSGTRLTVV.